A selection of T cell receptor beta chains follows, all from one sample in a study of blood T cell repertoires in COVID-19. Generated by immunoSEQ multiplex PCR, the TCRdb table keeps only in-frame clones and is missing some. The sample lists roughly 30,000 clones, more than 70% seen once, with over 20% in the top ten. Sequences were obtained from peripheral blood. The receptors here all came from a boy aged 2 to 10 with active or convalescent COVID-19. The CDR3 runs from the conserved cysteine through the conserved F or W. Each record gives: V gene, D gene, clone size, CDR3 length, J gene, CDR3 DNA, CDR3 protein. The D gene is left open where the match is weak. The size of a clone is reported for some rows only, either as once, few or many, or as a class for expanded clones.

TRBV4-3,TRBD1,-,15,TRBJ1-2,TGCGCCAGCAGCCAAGGGGACAGGGTTGGCCATGGCTACACCTTC,CASSQGDRVGHGYTF
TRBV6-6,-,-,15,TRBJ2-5,TGTGCCAGCAGTCCTGACAGCCTCGCCGAAGAGACCCAGTACTTC,CASSPDSLAEETQYF
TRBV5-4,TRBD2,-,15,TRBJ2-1,TGTGCCAGCAGACGGACTAGCGGGAGCCAAGATGAGCAGTTCTTC,CASRRTSGSQDEQFF
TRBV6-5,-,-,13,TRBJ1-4,TGTGCCAGCAGTTACCCCGGGGAAGGAAAACTGTTTTTT,CASSYPGEGKLFF
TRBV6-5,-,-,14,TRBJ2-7,TGTGCCAGCAGTTACTCGGACAGAAATTACGAGCAGTACTTC,CASSYSDRNYEQYF
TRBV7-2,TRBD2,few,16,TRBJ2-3,TGTGCCAGCAGCCCTGGAGCGGGAGGTACCACAGATACGCAGTATTTT,CASSPGAGGTTDTQYF
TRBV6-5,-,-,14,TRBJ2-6,TGTGCCAGCAGGGTACTCTCTGGGGCCAACGTCCTGACTTTC,CASRVLSGANVLTF
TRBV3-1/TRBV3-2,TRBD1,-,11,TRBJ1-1,TGTGCCAGCAGACGCACAGGGGTTTCAGTCTTT,CASRRTGVSVF
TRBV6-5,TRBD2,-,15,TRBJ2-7,TGTGCCAGCAGACGACGACTAGCGGATACCTACGAGCAGTACTTC,CASRRRLADTYEQYF
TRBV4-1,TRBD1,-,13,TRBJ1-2,TGCGCCAGCAGCTACGACAGGGGAGGCGGCTACACCTTC,CASSYDRGGGYTF
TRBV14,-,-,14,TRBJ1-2,TGTGCCAGCAGCCATCCCCCCCGGGGATATGGCTACACCTTC,CASSHPPRGYGYTF
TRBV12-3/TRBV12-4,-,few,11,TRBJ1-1,TGTGCCAGCAGTCGTCGCACTGAAGCTTTCTTT,CASSRRTEAFF
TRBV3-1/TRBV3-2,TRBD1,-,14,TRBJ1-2,TGTGCCAGCCGGGGGGACAGGACTAACTATGGCTACACCTTC,CASRGDRTNYGYTF
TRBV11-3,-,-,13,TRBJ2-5,TGTGCCAGCAGCAGGGGGGGCCAAGAGACCCAGTACTTC,CASSRGGQETQYF
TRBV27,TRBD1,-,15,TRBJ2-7,TGTGCCAGCAGTTCTCGACAGGGGGTTCCCTACGAGCAGTACTTC,CASSSRQGVPYEQYF
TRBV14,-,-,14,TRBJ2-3,TGTGCCAGCAGCCAAGATTCATGGCAGGTTACGCAGTATTTT,CASSQDSWQVTQYF
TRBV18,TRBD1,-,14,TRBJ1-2,TGTGCCAGCTCAACCGGACAGGGGGCATATGGCTACACCTTC,CASSTGQGAYGYTF
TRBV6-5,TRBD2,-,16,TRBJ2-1,TGTGCCAGCAGTTACGATAAGCGGGGGGTGTACAATGAGCAGTTCTTC,CASSYDKRGVYNEQFF
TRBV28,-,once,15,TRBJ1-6,TGTGCCAGCAGTCGCTGGGACAAAAATAATTCACCCCTCCACTTT,CASSRWDKNNSPLHF
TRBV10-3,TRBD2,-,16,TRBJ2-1,TGTGCCATCAGGAAGACTAGCGGCGTCTCCTACAATGAGCAGTTCTTC,CAIRKTSGVSYNEQFF
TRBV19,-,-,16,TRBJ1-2,TGTGCCAGTAGTAGGGAGAAAGGACTTTTCTGGCATGGCTACACCTTC,CASSREKGLFWHGYTF
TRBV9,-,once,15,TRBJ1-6,TGTGCCAGCAGCCCCCTCGGGGGGTACAATTCACCCCTCCACTTT,CASSPLGGYNSPLHF
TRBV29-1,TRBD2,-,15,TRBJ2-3,TGCAGCGTTCGGACTAGCGGGAGTCGTATAGATACGCAGTATTTT,CSVRTSGSRIDTQYF
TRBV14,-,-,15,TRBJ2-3,TGTGCCAGCAGCCTCTTCCACTCCAGCACAGATACGCAGTATTTT,CASSLFHSSTDTQYF
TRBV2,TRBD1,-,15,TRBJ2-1,TGTGCCAGCACCGTGACAGGGGGGCTAGGGAATGAGCAGTTCTTC,CASTVTGGLGNEQFF
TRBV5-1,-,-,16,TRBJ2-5,TGCGCCAGCAGCCCCACTCAGGGTGTCCCAGGAGAGACCCAGTACTTC,CASSPTQGVPGETQYF
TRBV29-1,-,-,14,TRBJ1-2,TGCAGCGTTGAAGTCGACAGGACCATCTATGGCTACACCTTC,CSVEVDRTIYGYTF
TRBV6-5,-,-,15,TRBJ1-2,TGTGCCACCTCGGAAAGGGGGGGCCCTAACTATGGCTACACCTTC,CATSERGGPNYGYTF
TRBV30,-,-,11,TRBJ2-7,TGTGCCTGGAGTGTCTCGGGCGAGCAGTACTTC,CAWSVSGEQYF
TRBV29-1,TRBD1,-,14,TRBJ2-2,TGCAGCGTGGGACAGGGGGCGAACACCGGGGAGCTGTTTTTT,CSVGQGANTGELFF
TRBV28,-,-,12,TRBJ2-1,TGTGCCAGCCAAAGGCTGCCAGGTGAGCAGTTCTTC,CASQRLPGEQFF
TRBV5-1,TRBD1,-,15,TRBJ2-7,TGCGCCAGCTCCCCTTTTGACAGGGCAGTCTACGAGCAGTACTTC,CASSPFDRAVYEQYF
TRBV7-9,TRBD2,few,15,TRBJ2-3,TGTGCCAGCAGCTCTGGGGGGGTAAGCACAGATACGCAGTATTTT,CASSSGGVSTDTQYF
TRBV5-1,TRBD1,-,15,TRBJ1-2,TGCGCCAGCAGCCGGAAGGGACAGGGGAACTATGGCTACACCTTC,CASSRKGQGNYGYTF
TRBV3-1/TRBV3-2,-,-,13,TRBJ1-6,TGTGCCAGCAGCCTCGCCAGGGGATCACCCCTCCACTTT,CASSLARGSPLHF